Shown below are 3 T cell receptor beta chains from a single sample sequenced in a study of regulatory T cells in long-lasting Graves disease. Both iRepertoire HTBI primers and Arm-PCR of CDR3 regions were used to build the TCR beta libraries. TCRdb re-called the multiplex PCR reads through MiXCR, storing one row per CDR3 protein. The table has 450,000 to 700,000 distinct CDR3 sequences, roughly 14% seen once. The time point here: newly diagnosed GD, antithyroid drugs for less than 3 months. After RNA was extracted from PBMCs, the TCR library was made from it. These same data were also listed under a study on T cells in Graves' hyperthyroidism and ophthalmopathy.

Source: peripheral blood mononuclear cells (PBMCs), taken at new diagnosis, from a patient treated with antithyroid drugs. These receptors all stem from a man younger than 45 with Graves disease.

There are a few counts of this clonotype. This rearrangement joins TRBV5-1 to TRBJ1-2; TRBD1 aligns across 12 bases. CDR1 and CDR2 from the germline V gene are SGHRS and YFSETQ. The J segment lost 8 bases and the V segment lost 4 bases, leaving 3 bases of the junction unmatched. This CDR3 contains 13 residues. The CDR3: CASSRDRGQGYTF. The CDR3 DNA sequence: TGCGCCAGCAGCCGGGACAGGGGGCAGGGCTACACCTTC.

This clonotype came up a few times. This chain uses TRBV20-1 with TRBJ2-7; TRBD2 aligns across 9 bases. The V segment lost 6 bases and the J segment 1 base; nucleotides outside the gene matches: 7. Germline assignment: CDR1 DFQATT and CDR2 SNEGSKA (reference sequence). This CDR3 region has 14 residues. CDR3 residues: CSANSGSHSYEQYF. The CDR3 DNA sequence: TGCAGTGCCAATAGCGGGAGCCATTCCTACGAGCAGTACTTC.

DNA for the CDR3: TGTGCCAGCAGCTTAGAACAACCCAACTATGGCTACACCTTC. Amino acid sequence: CASSLEQPNYGYTF. J is TRBJ1-2 and V is TRBV7-9; D remains ambiguous. V was trimmed by 1 base and J by 2 bases, leaving 8 bases between them. The CDR3 consists of 14 residues. Germline CDR1 reads SEHNR; CDR2 reads FQNEAQ (reference sequence). The full variable domain, completed using reference TRBV7-9 and TRBJ1-2, is DTGVSQNPRHKITKRGQNVTFRCDPISEHNRLYWYRQTLGQGPEFLTYFQNEAQLEKSRLLSDRFSAERPKGSFSTLEIQRTEQGDSAMYLCASSLEQPNYGYTFGSGTRLTVV.